A selection of T cell receptor beta chains follows, all from one sample in a study of blood T cell repertoires in COVID-19. TCRdb's table, derived via immunoSEQ multiplex PCR, lists solely in-frame clones and lacks some. The sample holds 450,000 to 500,000 clones, around nine tenths seen once. Sequenced material: PBMCs or T cells enriched from blood (not recorded which). All receptors derive from a woman between 55 and 75 years old who had recovered from COVID-19. Each CDR3 is given with its conserved first and last residue. A D gene is named only where the DNA matches it firmly. Clone size is given for some rows only: seen once, a few or many times, or a class if the clone is expanded.

D,size,J,V,CDR3,DNA
NA,NA,TRBJ1-3,TRBV28,CASRPGVENTIYF,TGTGCCAGCAGACCCGGGGTGGAAAACACCATATATTTT
TRBD1,NA,TRBJ1-6,TRBV5-4,CASSAGDRGGNSPLHF,TGTGCCAGCAGCGCCGGTGACAGGGGTGGAAATTCACCCCTCCACTTT
NA,few,TRBJ1-3,TRBV30,CAWSDYLGSSGNTIYF,TGTGCCTGGAGTGACTACCTTGGGAGCTCTGGAAACACCATATATTTT
NA,NA,TRBJ2-6,TRBV6-1,CASSDKDRSSGANVLTF,TGTGCCAGCAGTGATAAGGACAGAAGCTCTGGGGCCAACGTCCTGACTTTC
NA,NA,TRBJ1-2,TRBV7-9,CASRSGGSAYGYTF,TGTGCCAGCAGATCGGGGGGGTCGGCCTATGGCTACACCTTC
TRBD1,NA,TRBJ2-2,TRBV24-1,CATSVSTGATGELFF,TGTGCCACCAGTGTCAGCACAGGGGCCACCGGGGAGCTGTTTTTT
TRBD1,NA,TRBJ1-4,TRBV2,CASRVTGTGTEKLFF,TGTGCCAGCAGGGTTACCGGGACAGGGACCGAAAAACTGTTTTTT
TRBD1,NA,TRBJ1-1,TRBV5-1,CASSLAGTGGRHSEAFF,TGCGCCAGCAGCTTGGCCGGGACAGGGGGACGGCACTCTGAAGCTTTCTTT
TRBD2,NA,TRBJ2-1,TRBV24-1,CATSDRGGVSNEQFF,TGTGCCACCAGTGATCGCGGGGGGGTCTCCAATGAGCAGTTCTTC
NA,NA,TRBJ1-6,TRBV21-1,CASSMYIKELVAYNSPLHF,TGTGCCAGCAGCATGTATATAAAGGAGTTGGTCGCCTATAATTCACCCCTCCACTTT